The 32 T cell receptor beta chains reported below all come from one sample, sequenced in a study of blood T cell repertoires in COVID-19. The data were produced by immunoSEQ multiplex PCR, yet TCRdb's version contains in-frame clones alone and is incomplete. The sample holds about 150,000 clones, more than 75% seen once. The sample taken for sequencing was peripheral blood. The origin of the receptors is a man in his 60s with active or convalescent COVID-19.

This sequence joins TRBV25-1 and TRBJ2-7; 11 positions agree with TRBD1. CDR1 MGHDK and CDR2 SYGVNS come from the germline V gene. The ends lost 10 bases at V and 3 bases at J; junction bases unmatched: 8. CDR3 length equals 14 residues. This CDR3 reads CATRDRGAFYEQYF. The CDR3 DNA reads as TGTGCCACCAGGGACAGGGGGGCTTTCTACGAGCAGTACTTC.

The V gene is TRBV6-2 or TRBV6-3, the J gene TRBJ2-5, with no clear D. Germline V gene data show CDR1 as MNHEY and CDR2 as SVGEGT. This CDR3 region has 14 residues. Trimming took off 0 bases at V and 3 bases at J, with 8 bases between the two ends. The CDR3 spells CASSYSQVEETQYF. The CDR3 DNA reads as TGTGCCAGCAGTTACTCTCAGGTAGAAGAGACCCAGTACTTC.

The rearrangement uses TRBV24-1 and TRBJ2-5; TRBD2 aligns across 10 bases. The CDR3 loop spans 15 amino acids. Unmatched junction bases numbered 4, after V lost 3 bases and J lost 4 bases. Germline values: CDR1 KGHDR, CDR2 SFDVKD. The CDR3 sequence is CATSDVLAGLETQYF. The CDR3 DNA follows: TGTGCCACCAGTGATGTACTAGCGGGGTTAGAGACCCAGTACTTC.

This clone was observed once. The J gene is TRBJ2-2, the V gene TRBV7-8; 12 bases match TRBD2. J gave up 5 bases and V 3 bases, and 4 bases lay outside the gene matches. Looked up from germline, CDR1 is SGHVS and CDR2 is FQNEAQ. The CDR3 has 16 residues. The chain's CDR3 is CASSFPGLAGTGELFF. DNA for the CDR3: TGTGCCAGCAGCTTTCCGGGACTAGCGGGTACCGGGGAGCTGTTTTTT.

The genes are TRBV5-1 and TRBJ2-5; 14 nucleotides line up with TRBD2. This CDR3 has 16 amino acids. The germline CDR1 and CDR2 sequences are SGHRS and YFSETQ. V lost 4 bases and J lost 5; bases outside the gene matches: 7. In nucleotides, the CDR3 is TGCGCCAGCAGCCCGGGACTAGCGGGAGTCCCGGAGACCCAGTACTTC. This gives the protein CASSPGLAGVPETQYF.

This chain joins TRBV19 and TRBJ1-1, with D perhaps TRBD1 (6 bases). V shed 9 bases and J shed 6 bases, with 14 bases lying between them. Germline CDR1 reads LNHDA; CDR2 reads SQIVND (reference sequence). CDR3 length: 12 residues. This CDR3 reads CASATTGPEAFF. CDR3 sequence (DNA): TGTGCCAGCGCAACGACAGGTCCTGAAGCTTTCTTT.

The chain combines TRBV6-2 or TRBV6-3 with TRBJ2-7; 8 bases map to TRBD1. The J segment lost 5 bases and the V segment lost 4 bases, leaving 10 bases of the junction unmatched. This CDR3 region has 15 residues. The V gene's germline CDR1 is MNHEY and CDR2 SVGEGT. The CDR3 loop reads CASSSPGQGANEQYF. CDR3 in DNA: TGTGCCAGCAGTTCCCCCGGGCAGGGGGCGAACGAGCAGTACTTC.

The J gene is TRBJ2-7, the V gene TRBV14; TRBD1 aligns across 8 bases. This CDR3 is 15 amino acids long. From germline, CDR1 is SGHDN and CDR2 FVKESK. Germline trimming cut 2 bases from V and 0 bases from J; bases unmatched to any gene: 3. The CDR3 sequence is CASSQWTGSSYEQYF. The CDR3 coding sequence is TGTGCCAGCAGCCAATGGACAGGGAGCTCCTACGAGCAGTACTTC.

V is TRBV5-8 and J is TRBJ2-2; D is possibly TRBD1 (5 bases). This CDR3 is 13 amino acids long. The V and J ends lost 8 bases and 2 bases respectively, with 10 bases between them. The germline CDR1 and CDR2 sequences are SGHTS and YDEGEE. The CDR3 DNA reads TGTGCCAGTCGAAGGGGTAACACCGGGGAGCTGTTTTTT. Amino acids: CASRRGNTGELFF.

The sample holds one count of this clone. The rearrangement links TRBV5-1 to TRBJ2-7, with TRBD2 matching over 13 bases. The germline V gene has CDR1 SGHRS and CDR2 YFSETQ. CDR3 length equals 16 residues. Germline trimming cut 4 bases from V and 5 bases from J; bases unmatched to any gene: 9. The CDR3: CASSPRTSGSWDEQYF. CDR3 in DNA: TGCGCCAGCAGCCCCCGGACTAGCGGGAGTTGGGACGAGCAGTACTTC.

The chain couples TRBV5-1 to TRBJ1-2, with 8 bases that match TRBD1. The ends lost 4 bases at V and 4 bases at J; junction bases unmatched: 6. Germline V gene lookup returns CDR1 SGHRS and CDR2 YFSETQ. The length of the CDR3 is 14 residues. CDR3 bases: TGCGCCAGCAGCGTAAGTGGGACAGGCTATGGCTACACCTTC. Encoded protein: CASSVSGTGYGYTF.

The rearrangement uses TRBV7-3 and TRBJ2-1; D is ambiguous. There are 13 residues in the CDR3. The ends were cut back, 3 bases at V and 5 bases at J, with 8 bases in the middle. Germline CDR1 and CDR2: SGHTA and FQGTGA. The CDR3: CASSLAVNNEQFF. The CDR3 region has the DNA TGTGCCAGCAGCTTGGCAGTCAACAATGAGCAGTTCTTC.

CDR3 residues: CASSDELAYSNQPQHF. The CDR3 DNA sequence: TGTGCCAGCAGTGACGAGTTAGCGTATAGCAATCAGCCCCAGCATTTT. The chain uses TRBV6-4 and TRBJ1-5; D call uncertain. From germline, CDR1 is MRHNA and CDR2 SNTAGT. The CDR3 covers 16 residues. V gave up 2 bases and J gave up 0 bases, with 11 bases separating them.

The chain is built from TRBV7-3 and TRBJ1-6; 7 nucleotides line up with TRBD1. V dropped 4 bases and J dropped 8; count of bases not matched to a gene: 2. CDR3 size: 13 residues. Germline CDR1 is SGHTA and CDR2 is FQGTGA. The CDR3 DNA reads TGTGCCAGCAGCTCCGACAGGGATTCACCCCTCCACTTT. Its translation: CASSSDRDSPLHF.

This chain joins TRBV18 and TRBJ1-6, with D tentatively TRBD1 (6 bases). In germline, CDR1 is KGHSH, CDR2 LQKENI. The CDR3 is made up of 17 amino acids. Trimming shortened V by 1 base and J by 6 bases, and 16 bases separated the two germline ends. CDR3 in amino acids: CASSPLPPQGSNSPLHF. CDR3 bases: TGTGCCAGCTCACCACTCCCCCCACAGGGCTCTAATTCACCCCTCCACTTT.

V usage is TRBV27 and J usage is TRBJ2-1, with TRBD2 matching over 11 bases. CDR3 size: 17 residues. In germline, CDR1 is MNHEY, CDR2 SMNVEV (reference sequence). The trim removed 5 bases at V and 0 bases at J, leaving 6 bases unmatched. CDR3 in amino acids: CASSTLAGAGSYNEQFF. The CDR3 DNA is TGTGCCAGCAGTACACTAGCGGGGGCCGGCTCCTACAATGAGCAGTTCTTC.

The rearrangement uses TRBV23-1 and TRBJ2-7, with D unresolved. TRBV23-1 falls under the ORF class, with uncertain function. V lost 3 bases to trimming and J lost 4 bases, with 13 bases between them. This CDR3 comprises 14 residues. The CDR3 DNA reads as TGCGCCAGCAGTCATCTAGTGAGAGGTTACGAGCAGTACTTC. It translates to CASSHLVRGYEQYF.

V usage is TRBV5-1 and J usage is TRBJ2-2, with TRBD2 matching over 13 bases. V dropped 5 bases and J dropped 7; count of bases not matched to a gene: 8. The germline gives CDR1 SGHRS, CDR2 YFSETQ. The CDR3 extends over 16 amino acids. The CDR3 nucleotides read TGCGCCAGCAGTCCCCGGACTAGCGGGAGCATCGGGGAGCTGTTTTTT. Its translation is CASSPRTSGSIGELFF.

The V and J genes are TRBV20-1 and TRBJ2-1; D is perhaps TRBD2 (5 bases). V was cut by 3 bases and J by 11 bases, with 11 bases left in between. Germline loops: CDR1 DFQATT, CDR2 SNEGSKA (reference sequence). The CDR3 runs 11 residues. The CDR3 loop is CSASVDFQQFF. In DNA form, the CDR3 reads TGCAGTGCTAGTGTGGACTTTCAGCAGTTCTTC.

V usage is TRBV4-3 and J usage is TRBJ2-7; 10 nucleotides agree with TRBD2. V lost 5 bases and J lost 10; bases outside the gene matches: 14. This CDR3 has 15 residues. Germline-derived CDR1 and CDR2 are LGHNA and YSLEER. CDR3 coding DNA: TGCGCCAGCAGCTGGAGCCTAGCGGGAGAGGCGGAACAGTACTTC. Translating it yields CASSWSLAGEAEQYF.

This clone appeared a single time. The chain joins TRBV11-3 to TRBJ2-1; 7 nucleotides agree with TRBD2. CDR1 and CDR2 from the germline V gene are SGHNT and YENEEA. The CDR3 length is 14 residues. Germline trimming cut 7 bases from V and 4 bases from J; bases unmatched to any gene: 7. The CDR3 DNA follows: TGTGCCAGCACCGCGGGAGAAGCTTACAATGAGCAGTTCTTC. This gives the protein CASTAGEAYNEQFF.

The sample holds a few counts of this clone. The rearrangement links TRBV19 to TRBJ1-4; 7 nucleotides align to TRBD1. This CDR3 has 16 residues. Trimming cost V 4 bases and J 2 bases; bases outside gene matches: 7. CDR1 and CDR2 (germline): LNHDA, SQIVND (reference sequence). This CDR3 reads CASSTRRTGTNEKLFF. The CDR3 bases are TGTGCCAGTAGTACCCGAAGGACAGGTACTAATGAAAAACTGTTTTTT. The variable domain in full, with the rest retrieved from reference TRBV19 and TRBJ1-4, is DGGITQSPKYLFRKEGQNVTLSCEQNLNHDAMYWYRQDPGQGLRLIYYSQIVNDFQKGDIAEGYSVSREKKESFPLTVTSAQKNPTAFYLCASSTRRTGTNEKLFFGSGTQLSVL.

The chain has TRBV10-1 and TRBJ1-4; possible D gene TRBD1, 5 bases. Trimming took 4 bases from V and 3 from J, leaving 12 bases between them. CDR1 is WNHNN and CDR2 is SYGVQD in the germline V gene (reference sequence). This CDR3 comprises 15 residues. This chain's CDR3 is CASSGLGAANEKLFF. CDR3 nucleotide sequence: TGCGCCAGCAGTGGACTAGGGGCCGCTAATGAAAAACTGTTTTTT.

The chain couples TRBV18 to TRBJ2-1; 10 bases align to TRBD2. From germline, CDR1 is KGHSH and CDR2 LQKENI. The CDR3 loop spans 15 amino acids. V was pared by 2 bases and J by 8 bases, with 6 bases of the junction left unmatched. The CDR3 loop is CASSPASGSGDEQFF. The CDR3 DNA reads TGTGCCAGCTCACCAGCTAGCGGGAGTGGGGATGAGCAGTTCTTC. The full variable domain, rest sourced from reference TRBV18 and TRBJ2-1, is NAGVMQNPRHLVRRRGQEARLRCSPMKGHSHVYWYRQLPEEGLKFMVYLQKENIIDESGMPKERFSAEFPKEGPSILRIQQVVRGDSAAYFCASSPASGSGDEQFFGPGTRLTVL.

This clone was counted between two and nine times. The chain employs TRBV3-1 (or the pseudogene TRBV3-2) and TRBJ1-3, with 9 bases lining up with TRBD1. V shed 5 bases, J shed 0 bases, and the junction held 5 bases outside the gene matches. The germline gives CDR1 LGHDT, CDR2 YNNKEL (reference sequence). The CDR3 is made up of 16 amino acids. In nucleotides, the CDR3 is TGTGCCAGCAGCTTTGACAGGGGGGCCTCTGGAAACACCATATATTTT. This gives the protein CASSFDRGASGNTIYF.

CDR3 residues: CASSIRLAGVYEQYF. CDR3 bases: TGTGCCAGCAGCATAAGACTAGCGGGAGTCTACGAGCAGTACTTC. The chain has TRBV7-8 and TRBJ2-7; 12 nucleotides match TRBD2. The CDR3 runs to 15 residues. The V gene end was trimmed by 5 bases and the J gene end by 3 bases; junction bases not matched to a gene: 5. Germline loops: CDR1 SGHVS, CDR2 FQNEAQ.

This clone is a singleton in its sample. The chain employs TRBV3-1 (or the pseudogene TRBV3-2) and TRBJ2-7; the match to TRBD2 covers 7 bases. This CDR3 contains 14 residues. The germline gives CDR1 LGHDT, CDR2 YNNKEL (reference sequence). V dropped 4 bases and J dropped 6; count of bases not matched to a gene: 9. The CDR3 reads CASSLTSVGGEQYF. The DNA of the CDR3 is TGTGCCAGCAGCCTAACTAGCGTTGGGGGCGAGCAGTACTTC.

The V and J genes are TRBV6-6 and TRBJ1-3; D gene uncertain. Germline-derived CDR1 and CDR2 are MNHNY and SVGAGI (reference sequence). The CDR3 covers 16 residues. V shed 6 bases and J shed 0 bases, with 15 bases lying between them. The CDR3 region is CASSRIPRDSGNTIYF. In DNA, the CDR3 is TGTGCCAGCAGCCGAATTCCAAGAGACTCTGGAAACACCATATATTTT.

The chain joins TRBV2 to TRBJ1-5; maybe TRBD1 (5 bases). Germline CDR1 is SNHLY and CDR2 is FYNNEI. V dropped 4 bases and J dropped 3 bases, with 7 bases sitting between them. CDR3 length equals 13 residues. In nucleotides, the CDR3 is TGTGCCAGCAGTGGGACATACAATCAGCCCCAGCATTTT. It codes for CASSGTYNQPQHF.

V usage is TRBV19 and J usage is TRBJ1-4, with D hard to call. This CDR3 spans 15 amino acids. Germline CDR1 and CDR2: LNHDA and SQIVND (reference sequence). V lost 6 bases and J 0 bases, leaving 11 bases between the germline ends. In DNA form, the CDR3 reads TGTGCCAGTAGCACAAAGGGAGCAACTAATGAAAAACTGTTTTTT. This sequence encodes CASSTKGATNEKLFF.

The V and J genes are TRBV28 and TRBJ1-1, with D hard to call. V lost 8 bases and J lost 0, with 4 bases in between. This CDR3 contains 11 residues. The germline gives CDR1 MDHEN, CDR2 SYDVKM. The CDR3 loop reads CASVLNTEAFF. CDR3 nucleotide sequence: TGTGCCAGCGTATTGAACACTGAAGCTTTCTTT.

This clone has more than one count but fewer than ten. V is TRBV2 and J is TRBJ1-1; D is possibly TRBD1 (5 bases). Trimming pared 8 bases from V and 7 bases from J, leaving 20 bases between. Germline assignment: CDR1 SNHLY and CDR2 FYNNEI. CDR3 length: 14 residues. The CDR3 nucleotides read TGTGCCAGCCGATCCAATCAGGGAAAGGTTGAAGCTTTCTTT. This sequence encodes CASRSNQGKVEAFF.